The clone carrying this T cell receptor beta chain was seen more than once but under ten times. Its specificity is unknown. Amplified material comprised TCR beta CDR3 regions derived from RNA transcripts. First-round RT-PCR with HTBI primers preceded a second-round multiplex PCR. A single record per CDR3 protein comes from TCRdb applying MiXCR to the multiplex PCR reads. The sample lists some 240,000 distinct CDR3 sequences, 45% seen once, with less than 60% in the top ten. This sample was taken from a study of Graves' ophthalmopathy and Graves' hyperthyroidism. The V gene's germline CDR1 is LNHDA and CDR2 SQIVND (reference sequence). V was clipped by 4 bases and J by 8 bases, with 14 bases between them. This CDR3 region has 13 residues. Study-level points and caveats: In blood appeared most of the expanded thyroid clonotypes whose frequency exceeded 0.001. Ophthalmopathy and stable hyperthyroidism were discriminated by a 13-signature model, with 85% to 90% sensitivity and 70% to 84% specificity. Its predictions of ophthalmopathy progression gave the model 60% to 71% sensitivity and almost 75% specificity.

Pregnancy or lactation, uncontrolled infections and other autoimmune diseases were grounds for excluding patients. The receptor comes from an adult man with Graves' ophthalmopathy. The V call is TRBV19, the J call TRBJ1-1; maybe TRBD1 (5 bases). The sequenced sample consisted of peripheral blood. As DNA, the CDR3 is TGTGCCAGTAGTAACCGGGACTACCTGGAAGCTTTCTTT. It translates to CASSNRDYLEAFF.